A single sample gave rise to the 2 T cell receptor beta chains below, sequenced in a study of blood T cells in healthy people across ages. Together with a sample-barcoded 5' primer, a J-beta primer mix was included in a second PCR lasting about 6 to 12 cycles. MiXCR was run by TCRdb on the 5' RACE reads, yielding one entry per CDR3 protein. The sample carries under 950,000 distinct CDR3 sequences, approximately 22% recorded once. The sequenced sample was blood. The source of these receptors is a man aged 65 to 79 in good health.

A few counts support this clonotype. This chain joins TRBV10-3 and TRBJ1-1; 9 positions match TRBD1. CDR3 length: 14 amino acids. V shed 7 bases and J 9 bases; nucleotides not matched to a gene: 12. The germline gives CDR1 ENHRY, CDR2 SYGVKD. The CDR3 nucleotides read TGTGCCATCAATCCCGGGACAGGGACCGGACAAGCTTTCTTT. Its protein is CAINPGTGTGQAFF.

The rearrangement uses TRBV28 and TRBJ2-5, with D perhaps assigned TRBD1 or TRBD2 (6 bases each). The J call may not be correct, given that the DNA end is closer to TRBJ2-7. The CDR3 sequence is 13 residues long. CDR1 MDHEN and CDR2 SYDVKM come from the germline V gene. Here the CDR3 reads CASSYGGAYEQYF. The CDR3 nucleotides read TGTGCCAGCAGTTACGGGGGCGCGTACGAGCAGTACTTC.